The 21 T cell receptor beta chains reported below all come from one sample, sequenced in a study of T cell responses to AZD1222 COVID-19 vaccine. Method: immunoSEQ multiplex PCR; TCRdb's copy keeps in-frame clones and lacks some. The table records some 150,000 clones, roughly 88% of them present only once. The sequences come from peripheral blood, collected 28 days after the second dose of the MenACWY control vaccine. These receptors were collected from an adult who received the MenACWY meningococcal vaccine as a control.

This clone was recorded only once. This rearrangement joins TRBV24-1 to TRBJ2-1, with 11 bases lining up with TRBD2. The CDR3 sequence is 17 residues long. Per germline, CDR1 KGHDR and CDR2 SFDVKD. V gave up 3 bases and J gave up 5 bases; unmatched junction bases: 8. CDR3 sequence reads: CATSDRIAGGPHNEQFF. CDR3 bases: TGTGCCACCAGTGATAGAATAGCGGGGGGGCCCCACAATGAGCAGTTCTTC.

The chain employs TRBV4-1 and TRBJ1-5; D perhaps matches TRBD1 (5 bases). Per the germline V gene, CDR1 is MGHRA and CDR2 is YSYEKL. V shed 4 bases and J shed 0 bases, with 13 bases lying between them. The CDR3 runs to 16 residues. In DNA form, the CDR3 reads TGCGCCAGCAGCCCTCAACAGGCTTATAGCAATCAGCCCCAGCATTTT. Its protein is CASSPQQAYSNQPQHF.

This chain links TRBV6-5 with TRBJ1-5; possible D gene TRBD1, 5 bases. The CDR3 is made up of 13 amino acids. V lost 6 bases and J lost 4, with 10 bases in between. Germline values: CDR1 MNHEY, CDR2 SVGAGI. The CDR3 DNA reads TGTGCCAGCAGAAAGAACAGGAATCAGCCCCAGCATTTT. Protein product: CASRKNRNQPQHF.

The chain couples TRBV15 to TRBJ1-1; D possibly corresponds to TRBD1 (6 bases). Germline CDR1 LNHNV, CDR2 YYDKDF (reference sequence). The germline V and J ends were trimmed by 0 bases and 8 bases, with 10 bases remaining between them. CDR3 size: 13 residues. CDR3 in amino acids: CATSRDLDREAFF. The CDR3 DNA reads TGTGCCACCAGCAGAGATTTGGACAGAGAAGCTTTCTTT.

This chain uses TRBV6-5 with TRBJ2-7; 9 bases line up with TRBD1. Germline loops: CDR1 MNHEY, CDR2 SVGAGI. CDR3 length equals 14 residues. Trimming at V came to 6 bases and at J to 6 bases, leaving 9 bases not matched to a gene. CDR3 sequence reads: CASRLGTGNFEQYF. The CDR3 DNA follows: TGTGCCAGCAGACTGGGGACAGGGAATTTCGAGCAGTACTTC.

The V gene is TRBV30, the J gene TRBJ1-4, with D uncertain. Per germline, CDR1 GTSNPN and CDR2 SVGIG (reference sequence). The germline V and J ends were trimmed by 0 bases and 5 bases, with 19 bases remaining between them. The CDR3 consists of 17 residues. The CDR3 DNA reads as TGTGCCTGGAGTGTACCTCGTGTGAGGGTGGAAAATGAAAAACTGTTTTTT. Protein product: CAWSVPRVRVENEKLFF.

This chain uses TRBV27 with TRBJ2-7, with 7 bases matching TRBD1. Unmatched junction bases numbered 12, after V lost 2 bases and J lost 5 bases. The CDR3 runs to 16 residues. The germline V gene has CDR1 MNHEY and CDR2 SMNVEV (reference sequence). The CDR3 loop reads CASSLRGTEVRHEQYF. CDR3 in DNA: TGTGCCAGCAGTTTACGAGGGACAGAGGTTCGGCACGAGCAGTACTTC.

The chain carries TRBV27 and TRBJ1-5, with D unresolved. The V end lost 0 bases, the J end lost 2 bases, and 11 bases lay between the germline ends. Germline assignment: CDR1 MNHEY and CDR2 SMNVEV (reference sequence). This CDR3 comprises 16 residues. CDR3 amino acids: CASSLSWLGRNQPQHF. In DNA form, the CDR3 reads TGTGCCAGCAGTTTATCTTGGTTGGGCCGCAATCAGCCCCAGCATTTT.

The chain recombines TRBV7-8 with TRBJ1-5, with 10 bases that match TRBD1. CDR3 size: 14 residues. Losses at the gene ends were 5 bases for V and 4 bases for J; bases not matched to a gene: 2. CDR1 and CDR2 from the germline V gene are SGHVS and FQNEAQ. Written as DNA, the CDR3 is TGTGCCAGCAGCATGGGACAGGGGAATCAGCCCCAGCATTTT. Translating it yields CASSMGQGNQPQHF.

V gene TRBV19 combines with J gene TRBJ2-3; 9 bases align to TRBD2. The V segment lost 4 bases and the J segment 0 bases; nucleotides outside the gene matches: 5. This CDR3 contains 16 residues. Looked up from germline, CDR1 is LNHDA and CDR2 is SQIVND (reference sequence). The CDR3 loop reads CASSTGTSRSTDTQYF. The CDR3 coding sequence is TGTGCCAGTAGTACCGGGACTAGCCGGAGCACAGATACGCAGTATTTT.

The genes are TRBV9 and TRBJ2-3; D may be TRBD2 (5 bases). Per the germline V gene, CDR1 is SGDLS and CDR2 is YYNGEE. This CDR3 comprises 16 residues. Trimming cost V 0 bases and J 6 bases, with 17 bases left between them. The CDR3 reads CASSVDEGGPWDTQYF. The CDR3, as DNA: TGTGCCAGCAGCGTAGATGAGGGCGGTCCCTGGGATACGCAGTATTTT.

The genes are TRBV7-3 and TRBJ2-3, with 7 bases matching TRBD2. The CDR3 has 13 residues. Germline V gene lookup returns CDR1 SGHTA and CDR2 FQGTGA. V shed 0 bases, J shed 9 bases, and the junction held 3 bases outside the gene matches. The CDR3 is CASSLTRSGTQYF. The CDR3 bases are TGTGCCAGCAGCTTAACGCGTAGCGGGACGCAGTATTTT.

J is TRBJ1-1 and V is TRBV27; D is unresolved. Trimming pared 4 bases from V and 1 base from J, leaving 16 bases between. Germline CDR1 reads MNHEY; CDR2 reads SMNVEV (reference sequence). This CDR3 is built from 16 residues. The CDR3 sequence is CASSSNPGGRNTEAFF. In nucleotides, the CDR3 is TGTGCCAGCAGTTCAAATCCGGGAGGGAGGAACACTGAAGCTTTCTTT.

V and J are TRBV27 and TRBJ1-5, with 10 nucleotides matching TRBD1. V shed 5 bases, J shed 1 base, and the junction held 2 bases outside the gene matches. Germline-derived CDR1 and CDR2 are MNHEY and SMNVEV (reference sequence). The CDR3 spans 15 residues. The CDR3 DNA reads TGTGCCAGCAGTCGGACAGGGGGGAGCAATCAGCCCCAGCATTTT. Protein product: CASSRTGGSNQPQHF.

The chain links TRBV19 to TRBJ1-5; 9 bases align to TRBD1. This CDR3 contains 17 residues. Trimming removed 4 bases from V and 0 bases from J; junction bases left unmatched: 7. The germline CDR1 and CDR2 sequences are LNHDA and SQIVND (reference sequence). CDR3 coding DNA: TGTGCCAGTAGTACTGGGGGACAGGGATTTAGCAATCAGCCCCAGCATTTT. It is translated as CASSTGGQGFSNQPQHF. Combining the CDR3 with reference TRBV19 and TRBJ1-5 gives the whole variable domain DGGITQSPKYLFRKEGQNVTLSCEQNLNHDAMYWYRQDPGQGLRLIYYSQIVNDFQKGDIAEGYSVSREKKESFPLTVTSAQKNPTAFYLCASSTGGQGFSNQPQHFGDGTRLSIL.

The chain combines TRBV12-3 or TRBV12-4 with TRBJ2-5; 7 nucleotides match TRBD2. V was pared by 6 bases and J by 3 bases, with 4 bases of the junction left unmatched. The CDR3 has 13 amino acids. The CDR3 is CASSSLAKETQYF. CDR3 nucleotide sequence: TGTGCCAGCAGCTCACTAGCGAAAGAGACCCAGTACTTC.

This rearrangement joins TRBV2 to TRBJ1-3; no clear D gene. Germline V lookup: CDR1 SNHLY, CDR2 FYNNEI. V was clipped by 3 bases and J by 4 bases, with 10 bases between them. The CDR3 loop spans 14 amino acids. The CDR3 coding sequence is TGTGCCAGCAGTGAGAGAGGAGGAGGAAACACCATATATTTT. Translated, it gives CASSERGGGNTIYF.

The gene calls are TRBV27 and TRBJ1-6; D not certain. The CDR3 consists of 13 residues. Germline values: CDR1 MNHEY, CDR2 SMNVEV (reference sequence). Trimming shortened V by 3 bases and J by 7 bases, and 7 bases separated the two germline ends. Here the CDR3 DNA reads TGTGCCAGCAGTTTGAGCCTAAATTCACCCCTCCACTTT. It yields the protein CASSLSLNSPLHF.

Remarks on this clone: One end of the junction does not line up with germline, which may come from a read error. This chain links TRBV9 with TRBJ1-1; no clear D gene. There are 15 residues in the CDR3. Germline V CDR1 and CDR2: SGDLS, YYNGEE. CDR3 nucleotide sequence: TGTGCCAGCAGCGTAGATGGGTTTTCGAACGCTGAAGCTTTCTTT. Translated: CASSVDGFSNAEAFF. Full variable domain (remainder filled in from reference TRBV9 and TRBJ1-1): DSGVTQTPKHLITATGQRVTLRCSPRSGDLSVYWYQQSLDQGLQFLIQYYNGEERAKGNILERFSAQQFPDLHSELNLSSLELGDSALYFCASSVDGFSNAEAFFGQGTRLTVV.

This rearrangement joins TRBV7-9 to TRBJ2-3; 9 bases align to TRBD2. Germline V gene sequence: CDR1 SEHNR, CDR2 FQNEAQ (reference sequence). The trim removed 7 bases at V and 3 bases at J, leaving 11 bases unmatched. The length of the CDR3 is 16 residues. CDR3 in DNA: TGTGCCAGCACCGAATACGAGCGGGAGGTAACAGATACGCAGTATTTT. Protein product: CASTEYEREVTDTQYF.

The chain links TRBV19 to TRBJ2-1; TRBD1 aligns across 9 bases. V lost 5 bases and J lost 1; bases outside the gene matches: 6. This CDR3 region has 16 residues. Germline V gene sequence: CDR1 LNHDA, CDR2 SQIVND (reference sequence). The CDR3 protein is CASSPWGQGSYNEQFF. Written as DNA, the CDR3 is TGTGCCAGTAGTCCCTGGGGACAGGGTTCCTACAATGAGCAGTTCTTC.